This entry features one T cell receptor (beta chain) sequence. Its antigen is currently unknown. Priming with a constant-region primer yielded TCR beta cDNA from around 0.45 ug total RNA. Sequencing libraries for TCR beta derived from three nested multiplex PCR rounds that used slightly modified ARM-PCR. The two initial PCR rounds, around 11 cycles each, used TRBV1-TRBV30 forward and C-beta reverse primers. One entry per CDR3 protein results from TCRdb running MiXCR on the multiplex PCR reads. The table shows about 320,000 distinct CDR3 sequences, with approximately 60% occurring only once. Between the trimmed V and J ends, which lost 6 bases and 5 bases, there was a span of 16 bases. The CDR3 covers 14 residues. Germline DNA was also extracted, and blood RNA derived from unsorted whole blood. Chronic HBV infection, which was untreated, was present in the patients. These data come from a study of tumor-infiltrating lymphocytes in primary liver carcinoma. In the study overall: Patients had primary liver carcinoma treated by surgical resection. Findings of the study overall: Less overlap was seen in tumor-adjacent and tumor-blood pairs than in tumor region pairs.

Sequencing input: peripheral blood. The genes are TRBV12-3 or TRBV12-4 and TRBJ1-1; the D is unclear. This TCR came from a man aged 35 to 55 with primary liver carcinoma and hepatitis B virus infection. CDR3 in amino acids: CASSPGMGMTEAFF. CDR3 DNA sequence: TGTGCCAGCAGCCCGGGCATGGGAATGACTGAAGCTTTCTTT.